A selection of T cell receptor beta chains follows, all from one sample in a study of T cell responses to AZD1222 COVID-19 vaccine. The table came from immunoSEQ multiplex PCR; TCRdb's copy has only in-frame clones and leaves some out. The table records about 130,000 clones, about 90% of them present only once. The sequencing used peripheral blood, collected on day 0 of MenACWY control vaccination. These receptor sequences come from an adult in good health. The CDR3 runs from the conserved cysteine through the conserved F or W. The D gene is left open where the match is weak. Size tells how often a clone was seen (once, few, many) or the class of an expanded clone, and some rows leave it out.

size,J,D,V,DNA,CDR3
few,TRBJ2-2,NA,TRBV10-3,TGTGCCATCAAACAGACAGGGAGGGGTTCGTCCGGGGAGCTGTTTTTT,CAIKQTGRGSSGELFF
once,TRBJ1-6,TRBD1,TRBV18,TGTGCCAGCTCATCAGACAGGGTAACTTCACCCCTCCACTTT,CASSSDRVTSPLHF
NA,TRBJ1-2,NA,TRBV28,TGTGCCAGCAGTGCGATCGGTTACCTCAACTATGGCTACACCTTC,CASSAIGYLNYGYTF
NA,TRBJ1-4,NA,TRBV2,TGTGCCAGCCAGTTCGGTAATGAAAAACTGTTTTTT,CASQFGNEKLFF
NA,TRBJ2-7,NA,TRBV4-2,TGTGCCAGCAGCCAAGGAGGGGGAAGGACAGAATCGTCCGAGCAGTACTTC,CASSQGGGRTESSEQYF
NA,TRBJ2-2,NA,TRBV12-3/TRBV12-4,TGTGCCAGCAGCCGCGCCGGCACCGGGGAGCTGTTTTTT,CASSRAGTGELFF
NA,TRBJ2-4,TRBD2,TRBV7-2,TGTGCCAGCAGCTTAACTAGCGGGGGATCCAAAAACATTCAGTACTTC,CASSLTSGGSKNIQYF
NA,TRBJ2-3,TRBD2,TRBV28,TGTGCCAGCAGCACTAGCGGGAGGATCGGTACGCAGTATTTT,CASSTSGRIGTQYF
NA,TRBJ1-5,NA,TRBV19,TGTGCCAGTAGTATAGGAAGCCAGCCCCAGCATTTT,CASSIGSQPQHF
NA,TRBJ1-1,NA,TRBV18,TGTGCCAGCTCACCGGAAAGAATCAACACTGAAGCTTTCTTT,CASSPERINTEAFF
NA,TRBJ1-2,TRBD1,TRBV3-1/TRBV3-2,TGTGCCAGCAGCCAAGGGGAGACAGGGCTTTACTATGGCTACACCTTC,CASSQGETGLYYGYTF
NA,TRBJ2-7,NA,TRBV7-3,TGTGCCAGCAGCTTTGAGAGGGATTACGAGCAGTACTTC,CASSFERDYEQYF
NA,TRBJ2-2,NA,TRBV6-2/TRBV6-3,TGTGCCAGCAGCCAACAGGGATACACCGGGGAGCTGTTTTTT,CASSQQGYTGELFF
few,TRBJ1-3,TRBD1,TRBV4-1,TGCGCCAGCAGCCAAGGGCCCACAGGGGGAGGAAACACCATATATTTT,CASSQGPTGGGNTIYF
NA,TRBJ2-3,NA,TRBV3-1/TRBV3-2,TGTGCCAGCAGCCTAGTTGAGGGCACAGATACGCAGTATTTT,CASSLVEGTDTQYF
NA,TRBJ1-4,NA,TRBV2,TGTGCCAGCAGAGCTGTTACAACTAATGAAAAACTGTTTTTT,CASRAVTTNEKLFF
NA,TRBJ1-1,NA,TRBV6-2/TRBV6-3,TGTGCCAGCAGTAGTCAGGGTAAGGGGGTGAACACTGAAGCTTTCTTT,CASSSQGKGVNTEAFF
NA,TRBJ2-2,NA,TRBV3-1/TRBV3-2,TGTGCCAGCAGCCAAGACCGGGGGACGGGGACCGGGGAGCTGTTTTTT,CASSQDRGTGTGELFF
NA,TRBJ1-6,NA,TRBV5-6,TGTGCCAGCAGCTTGGAGCCAGCAGGGGTACTGGATTCACCCCTCCACTTT,CASSLEPAGVLDSPLHF
NA,TRBJ1-6,NA,TRBV28,TGTGCCAGCAGTATAGTCAGGGCCCAAACTAATTCACCCCTCCACTTT,CASSIVRAQTNSPLHF
NA,TRBJ1-1,NA,TRBV29-1,TGCAGCGCCACGGACAGGAACACTGAAGCTTTCTTT,CSATDRNTEAFF
NA,TRBJ2-2,NA,TRBV11-2,TGTGCCAGCAGCTTTGTGGGCACCGGGGAGCTGTTTTTT,CASSFVGTGELFF
once,TRBJ1-1,NA,TRBV24-1,TGTGCCACCAGTTTCGCCTCGAACACTGAAGCTTTCTTT,CATSFASNTEAFF
NA,TRBJ1-1,TRBD1,TRBV7-9,TGTGCCAGCAGAACGGGACAGAATTTAGAAGCTTTCTTT,CASRTGQNLEAFF
once,TRBJ2-5,NA,TRBV6-1,TGTGCCAGCAGTGAAGGCTGGTACCAAGAGACCCAGTACTTC,CASSEGWYQETQYF
once,TRBJ2-4,NA,TRBV18,TGTGCCAGCTCACCTAATCAGGCCCTAGCCAAAAACATTCAGTACTTC,CASSPNQALAKNIQYF
once,TRBJ1-3,NA,TRBV7-2,TGTGCCAGCAGCTTTGGGGACACCATATATTTT,CASSFGDTIYF
once,TRBJ2-1,NA,TRBV6-2/TRBV6-3,TGTGCCAGCACCCCCCCGGACATTCAAGGAGTCAATGAGCAGTTCTTC,CASTPPDIQGVNEQFF
NA,TRBJ1-4,TRBD1,TRBV5-4,TGTGCCAGCAGCGGGACAGGCGAAAAACTGTTTTTT,CASSGTGEKLFF
NA,TRBJ1-5,NA,TRBV10-3,TGTGCCATCAGTGAGACCGACGGGAACCAATATAGCAATCAGCCCCAGCATTTT,CAISETDGNQYSNQPQHF
NA,TRBJ2-5,TRBD1,TRBV29-1,TGCAGCGTTGGGACAGGAGAGACCCAGTACTTC,CSVGTGETQYF
NA,TRBJ2-1,TRBD2,TRBV6-4,TGTGCCAGCAGTGAAAGGGGAGCGGGAGCCTTCTACAATGAGCAGTTCTTC,CASSERGAGAFYNEQFF
NA,TRBJ2-5,TRBD1,TRBV2,TGTGCCAGCAGTAAAGACAGGGTGAGCCAAGAGACCCAGTACTTC,CASSKDRVSQETQYF
NA,TRBJ1-5,TRBD1,TRBV19,TGTGCCAGTAGTATGGCCTCAGGGGGAACTCAGCCCCAGCATTTT,CASSMASGGTQPQHF
NA,TRBJ2-1,NA,TRBV9,TGTGCCAGCAGCCCCCACCGTAGCAATGAGCAGTTCTTC,CASSPHRSNEQFF
NA,TRBJ2-3,TRBD2,TRBV28,TGTGCCAGCAGTCCCCATTGGACTAGCGGGAGCAGGGGATTTAGCACAGATACGCAGTATTTT,CASSPHWTSGSRGFSTDTQYF
NA,TRBJ2-3,NA,TRBV4-3,NA,CASSQDFGAGGIDTQYF
NA,TRBJ1-6,NA,TRBV9,TGTGCCAGCAGCTCTCGGGACTTTGATTCACCCCTCCACTTT,CASSSRDFDSPLHF
NA,TRBJ1-1,NA,TRBV28,TGTGCCAGCAGATGGACGGTGAAAGGCACTGAAGCTTTCTTT,CASRWTVKGTEAFF
NA,TRBJ1-5,NA,TRBV2,TGTGCCAGCAGTGATGCGGGTAGGACTAATCAGCCCCAGCATTTT,CASSDAGRTNQPQHF
NA,TRBJ2-2,NA,TRBV27,TGTGCCAGCAGTTTACGACCACAAAACACCGGGGAGCTGTTTTTT,CASSLRPQNTGELFF
NA,TRBJ2-3,NA,TRBV27,TGTGCCAGCAGCAGCCTGGCCAGCTTCACAGATACGCAGTATTTT,CASSSLASFTDTQYF
NA,TRBJ1-1,NA,TRBV7-9,TGTGCCAGCAGCTTAGGGCAGGGAGGACACACTGAAGCTTTCTTT,CASSLGQGGHTEAFF
NA,TRBJ2-2,NA,TRBV6-5,TGTGCCAGCAGAAAGGGCAGGGGCACCGGGGAGCTGTTTTTT,CASRKGRGTGELFF
NA,TRBJ2-6,NA,TRBV28,TGTGCCAGCAGTGATATAGGGGCGACTGGGGCCAACGTCCTGACTTTC,CASSDIGATGANVLTF
NA,TRBJ2-3,NA,TRBV18,TGTGCCAGCTCACCCGACCACCACGGAGATACGCAGTATTTT,CASSPDHHGDTQYF
once,TRBJ2-2,TRBD1,TRBV10-3,TGTGCCATCAGTGAGTCTCCTCCCGCCGGGACAGCAGGCCCCGTTACCGGGGAGCTGTTTTTT,CAISESPPAGTAGPVTGELFF
once,TRBJ1-5,NA,TRBV27,TGTGCCAGCAGTTCCCAAGGATTATGGGTAGGGAGCAATCAGCCCCAGCATTTT,CASSSQGLWVGSNQPQHF
once,TRBJ1-1,TRBD1,TRBV29-1,TGCAGCGGAGGACAGGGGGACACTGAAGCTTTCTTT,CSGGQGDTEAFF
NA,TRBJ2-1,NA,TRBV3-1/TRBV3-2,TGTGCCAGCAGCCAAGATCGGGGAGGGAGACAGGGACAGACGTACAATGAGCAGTTCTTC,CASSQDRGGRQGQTYNEQFF
NA,TRBJ2-7,NA,TRBV5-8,TGTGCCAGCAACTCCCCCAGGAGCCTCTCCTACGAGCAGTACTTC,CASNSPRSLSYEQYF
NA,TRBJ1-6,TRBD1,TRBV28,TGTGCCAGCAGTTTATTAAGGGACAGGGATTATAATTCACCCCTCCACTTT,CASSLLRDRDYNSPLHF
many,TRBJ2-2,TRBD2,TRBV6-4,TGTGCCAGCAGCGGACTAGACGGCGGGGAGCTGTTTTTT,CASSGLDGGELFF
NA,TRBJ1-1,NA,TRBV6-5,TGTGCCAGCGGACAAAGAGGGATAATGACTGAAGCTTTCTTT,CASGQRGIMTEAFF
NA,TRBJ1-1,NA,TRBV19,TGTGCCAGTAGGGACACCGGTGGGGGGCAGAACACTGAAGCTTTCTTT,CASRDTGGGQNTEAFF
NA,TRBJ1-3,NA,TRBV19,TGTGCCAGTAGAGATCGGGACGGATTCTCTGGAAACACCATATATTTT,CASRDRDGFSGNTIYF
once,TRBJ2-1,TRBD1,TRBV27,TGTGCCAGCAGTCCTCTCAACTCCAAACAGGGGGCGGGTAATGAGCAGTTCTTC,CASSPLNSKQGAGNEQFF
NA,TRBJ2-1,TRBD2,TRBV19,TGTGCCAGTAGTACCGGGACTACCTACAATGAGCAGTTCTTC,CASSTGTTYNEQFF
NA,TRBJ2-2,NA,TRBV2,TGTGCCAGCAGCCCGGGATCCAACACCGGGGAGCTGTTTTTT,CASSPGSNTGELFF
NA,TRBJ1-2,TRBD1,TRBV5-1,TGCGCCAGCAGCTCGGACCGACAGGGAGCTGGCTACACCTTC,CASSSDRQGAGYTF